This T cell receptor (beta chain) was sequenced for a study of a mutant IDH1 vaccine in newly diagnosed glioma. Looking at the study overall: Treated patients comprised approximately 60% males and roughly 40% females, mean age approximately 42 years. General observations from the study: Alterations occurring in top peripheral T cell clonotypes seemed unrelated to pseudoprogression.

Libraries were prepared by immunoSEQ multiplex PCR; TCRdb keeps only in-frame clonotypes and omits some of them. The table has tens of thousands of clones, over 70% seen once; the top ten hold more than 5%. Time point in this sample: week 23, last vaccination. Alongside topical imiquimod, each dose of vaccine comprised 300 ug of mutant IDH1 20-mer peptide. Of note for this clone: The antigen is unknown.

CDR1 and CDR2 from the germline V gene are SQVTM and ANQGSEA. CDR3 length equals 16 residues. Losses at the gene ends were 7 bases for V and 8 bases for J; bases not matched to a gene: 21. The chain is built from TRBV29-1 and TRBJ1-2, with 8 bases lining up with TRBD1. The specimen was PBMCs, collected from a glioma patient whose treatment included an IDH1 peptide vaccine. The sequence derives from a middle-aged man with glioma. CDR3 bases: TGCAGCGCCAGAGCGGGCGGCAGGGGGCGATCAGACGGCTACACCTTC. Amino acid sequence: CSARAGGRGRSDGYTF. Looking up the rest from reference TRBV29-1 and TRBJ1-2 gives the full variable domain: SAVISQKPSRDICQRGTSLTIQCQVDSQVTMMFWYRQQPGQSLTLIATANQGSEATYESGFVIDKFPISRPNLTFSTLTVSNMSPEDSSIYLCSARAGGRGRSDGYTFGSGTRLTVV.